The subject of this entry is one T cell receptor beta chain. Replicate PCRs for sorted subsets used roughly 200 ng DNA; this equaled 25,000 to 35,000 T cell genomes. Using immunoSEQ multiplex PCR, the repertoire was profiled, and TCRdb retains in-frame clones only, with some absent. The table lists more than 2,000,000 clones, over 90% of them singletons. These data come from a study of shared clonotypes between healthy human individuals. This CDR3 contains 24 residues. J gave up 0 bases and V 2 bases, and 26 bases lay outside the gene matches. The chain carries TRBV6-7 and TRBJ1-5; 9 positions agree with TRBD1. TRBV6-7 qualifies as an ORF whose function is uncertain. Sequencing input: naive CD4+ T cells from PBMCs. Subset in this sample: CD45RA+ positively selected. The TCR originated in a young man in good health. Some clones in this sample may be carry-over from other donors' samples. CDR3 loop: CASSYLRGNDRGEHPQDSNQPQHF. The CDR3 nucleotides read TGTGCCAGCAGTTACCTTCGGGGGAACGACAGGGGGGAACATCCCCAAGATAGCAATCAGCCCCAGCATTTT.